These 31 T cell receptor beta chains share one sample of origin, sequenced in a study of shared clonotypes between healthy human individuals. Sequenced by immunoSEQ multiplex PCR; TCRdb stores in-frame clones only, minus some. The data show approximately 100,000 clones, 68% seen once. The sequencing input was memory CD8+ T cells sorted from blood. Subset given: CD45RO+ cells pooled with CCR7-negative TemRA cells. These TCRs come from a woman in her 30s in good health.

The chain links TRBV7-6 to TRBJ2-2; either TRBD1 or TRBD2 may supply D (5 bases each). The CDR3 runs 17 residues. Germline values: CDR1 SGHVS, CDR2 FNYEAQ. Deletions cut 4 bases from V and 8 bases from J, with 23 bases between. The CDR3 nucleotides read TGTGCCAGCAGCTCAAGACCAGAGGGGTCAGTTGCTGGGGAGCTGTTTTTT. Its translation is CASSSRPEGSVAGELFF.

This chain links TRBV6-6 with TRBJ2-1; no clear D. V was cut by 8 bases and J by 7 bases, with 12 bases left in between. Germline CDR1 reads MNHNY; CDR2 reads SVGAGI (reference sequence). The CDR3 is 12 residues long. CDR3 in amino acids: CASGLMMNEQFF. CDR3 nucleotide sequence: TGTGCCAGCGGCCTGATGATGAATGAGCAGTTCTTC.

CDR3 nucleotide sequence: TGTGCCAGCAGTTCCCCCCTAGCGGGAGGGTACGAGCAGTACTTC. Translating it yields CASSSPLAGGYEQYF. The V gene is TRBV11-2, the J gene TRBJ2-7, with 12 nucleotides matching TRBD2. Germline V lookup: CDR1 SGHAT, CDR2 FQNNGV. With 6 bases clipped from V and 4 bases from J, the junction kept 7 bases outside the gene matches. This CDR3 is built from 15 residues.

This clone was detected ten times or more. The chain carries TRBV7-9 and TRBJ2-5; perhaps TRBD2 as D (5 bases). The CDR3 extends over 14 amino acids. The ends were cut back, 1 base at V and 4 bases at J, with 10 bases in the middle. From germline, CDR1 is SEHNR and CDR2 FQNEAQ (reference sequence). The CDR3 DNA follows: TGTGCCAGCAGCTTAGGTGCGGGCCCAGAGACCCAGTACTTC. Translating gives CASSLGAGPETQYF.

This clone came up once. The chain joins TRBV28 to TRBJ2-7; D unresolved. Germline lookup yields CDR1 MDHEN and CDR2 SYDVKM. This CDR3 comprises 15 residues. The V gene lost 4 bases and the J gene lost 0 bases, with 13 bases spanning the gap. CDR3 sequence (DNA): TGTGCCAGCAGTTATACGGCCGGAAACTCCTACGAGCAGTACTTC. This sequence encodes CASSYTAGNSYEQYF.

The chain combines TRBV6-5 with TRBJ2-7, with D perhaps TRBD2 (5 bases). The CDR3 length is 15 residues. Germline loops: CDR1 MNHEY, CDR2 SVGAGI. With 4 bases removed from V and 2 bases from J, the gap between germline ends came to 15 bases. This CDR3 is CASSLLGGSPYEQYF. The CDR3 DNA reads TGTGCCAGCAGTTTACTAGGCGGGTCCCCCTACGAGCAGTACTTC.

The CDR3 loop reads CASPGGTSGPGGPYEQYF. The CDR3, as DNA: TGCGCCAGCCCCGGGGGGACTAGCGGCCCAGGGGGTCCCTACGAGCAGTACTTC. The genes are TRBV10-1 and TRBJ2-7; 11 positions agree with TRBD2. CDR3 size: 18 residues. The V gene's germline CDR1 is WNHNN and CDR2 SYGVQD (reference sequence). The trim removed 8 bases at V and 2 bases at J, leaving 17 bases unmatched.

In the case of this clone: Other DNA sequences in the same sample also yield this CDR3. This chain uses TRBV5-1 with TRBJ2-7, with D unclear. This CDR3 has 13 amino acids. The germline gives CDR1 SGHRS, CDR2 YFSETQ. Trimming left V 0 bases short and J 0 bases short, with 4 bases between. CDR3 sequence reads: CASSLGSSYEQYF. CDR3 coding DNA: TGCGCCAGCAGCTTGGGGAGCTCCTACGAGCAGTACTTC.

The V call is TRBV9, the J call TRBJ1-1; D is ambiguous. CDR3 length equals 14 residues. The V gene's germline CDR1 is SGDLS and CDR2 YYNGEE. Trimming took 4 bases from V and 3 from J, leaving 13 bases between them. DNA for the CDR3: TGTGCCAGCAGCCTCTCATGGGGTGACACTGAAGCTTTCTTT. Translated, it gives CASSLSWGDTEAFF.

The chain employs TRBV4-2 and TRBJ2-2; 8 positions agree with TRBD1. The CDR3 is 16 residues long. In germline, CDR1 is LGHNA, CDR2 YNFKEQ. V lost 3 bases to trimming and J lost 6 bases; unmatched junction nucleotides: 9. The CDR3 DNA is TGTGCCAGCAGCCATAAGACAGGGGTGTGTGCCGGGGAGCTGTTTTTT. Its protein product is CASSHKTGVCAGELFF.

This clone was recorded many times. The V call is TRBV28, the J call TRBJ2-3; D may be TRBD2 (5 bases). V was trimmed by 2 bases and J by 6 bases, leaving 15 bases between them. Germline CDR1 and CDR2: MDHEN and SYDVKM. This CDR3 is built from 15 residues. CDR3 sequence (DNA): TGTGCCAGCAGTTTAATGGTGGGAGAGGGCGATACGCAGTATTTT. Amino acids: CASSLMVGEGDTQYF.

This rearrangement joins TRBV7-9 to TRBJ2-5, with D perhaps TRBD2 (5 bases). The CDR3 loop spans 17 amino acids. V lost 5 bases, J lost 5 bases, and 24 bases lay in between. Germline CDR1 reads SEHNR; CDR2 reads FQNEAQ (reference sequence). The DNA of the CDR3 is TGTGCCAGCAGCCCTAGTTCTGAGGGTTTAGTGTCGGAGACCCAGTACTTC. As protein: CASSPSSEGLVSETQYF.

The chain couples TRBV20-1 to TRBJ2-7; D not certain. Per germline, CDR1 DFQATT and CDR2 SNEGSKA (reference sequence). V lost 7 bases and J lost 4, with 11 bases in between. This CDR3 has 11 amino acids. The CDR3: CSVRHDYEQYF. The CDR3 DNA is TGCAGTGTCCGGCACGATTACGAGCAGTACTTC.

This clone was counted only a few times. The chain combines TRBV2 with TRBJ2-1, with 13 bases identical to TRBD2. The CDR3 spans 17 residues. V was pared by 1 base and J by 7 bases, with 7 bases of the junction left unmatched. Germline assignment: CDR1 SNHLY and CDR2 FYNNEI. The chain's CDR3 is CASSEDPGLAGTNEQFF. The CDR3 DNA reads as TGTGCCAGCAGTGAAGACCCGGGACTAGCGGGAACAAATGAGCAGTTCTTC.

This clone was observed many times. The chain uses TRBV29-1 and TRBJ2-7, with 7 bases fitting TRBD1. The CDR3 loop spans 13 amino acids. Germline V gives CDR1 SQVTM, CDR2 ANQGSEA. With V trimmed by 1 base and J by 0 bases, 0 bases remained unmatched. CDR3 DNA sequence: TGCAGCGTTGAAGGGGACAGCTCCTACGAGCAGTACTTC. Its protein product is CSVEGDSSYEQYF.

The V gene is TRBV7-9, the J gene TRBJ1-2; D remains unclear. The germline V gene encodes CDR1 SEHNR and CDR2 FQNEAQ (reference sequence). This CDR3 has 13 amino acids. Trimming pared 4 bases from V and 4 bases from J, leaving 10 bases between. CDR3 coding DNA: TGTGCCAGCAGCTCTCCAAGGATCTATGGCTACACCTTC. Protein: CASSSPRIYGYTF.

The chain links TRBV6-5 to TRBJ2-2; D might be TRBD1 (5 bases). This CDR3 has 14 residues. Germline V gene sequence: CDR1 MNHEY, CDR2 SVGAGI. V gave up 2 bases and J gave up 6 bases, with 10 bases separating them. CDR3 sequence: CASSYLQGPGELFF. The CDR3 DNA is TGTGCCAGCAGTTACCTTCAGGGCCCCGGGGAGCTGTTTTTT.

The chain has TRBV5-1 and TRBJ1-3; possible D gene TRBD1, 6 bases. CDR1 is SGHRS, CDR2 YFSETQ, per germline. Trimming stripped 5 bases from V and 1 base from J, with 16 bases between. CDR3 length equals 16 residues. The CDR3 loop is CASSHQGSSSGNTIYF. The CDR3 region has the DNA TGCGCCAGCAGTCACCAGGGGTCGAGTTCTGGAAACACCATATATTTT.

The genes are TRBV4-1 and TRBJ1-5; weak D call: TRBD1 (6 bases). Trimming took off 4 bases at V and 9 bases at J, with 16 bases between the two ends. The CDR3 totals 14 residues. Germline V gene data show CDR1 as MGHRA and CDR2 as YSYEKL. The CDR3 region has the DNA TGCGCCAGCAGCCTACGACAGGCAATAAGGCCCCAGCATTTT. It specifies CASSLRQAIRPQHF.

The gene calls are TRBV5-1 and TRBJ2-7; D unresolved. CDR3 size: 14 residues. The V end lost 4 bases, the J end lost 1 base, and 12 bases lay between the germline ends. Germline CDR1 and CDR2: SGHRS and YFSETQ. As DNA, the CDR3 is TGCGCCAGCAGCCAGGCTGCTCCTTCCTACGAGCAGTACTTC. Its translation: CASSQAAPSYEQYF.

V and J are TRBV19 and TRBJ2-3; 14 bases are a match to TRBD2. With V trimmed by 10 bases and J by 6 bases, 15 bases remained unmatched. In germline, CDR1 is LNHDA, CDR2 SQIVND (reference sequence). This CDR3 region has 17 residues. DNA for the CDR3: TGTGCCACCAGACCATTGGGACTAGCGGGAGCAGAGGATACGCAGTATTTT. Protein product: CATRPLGLAGAEDTQYF.

About this clone: The sample carries other DNA sequences with the same CDR3. The rearrangement joins TRBV9 to TRBJ2-5; D call uncertain. The CDR3 is 14 amino acids. V dropped 0 bases and J dropped 5 bases, with 11 bases sitting between them. Germline V gene data show CDR1 as SGDLS and CDR2 as YYNGEE. In nucleotides, the CDR3 is TGTGCCAGCAGCGTAGGGGGATCCGGGGAGACCCAGTACTTC. Translating gives CASSVGGSGETQYF.

The chain carries TRBV19 and TRBJ1-5; tentative D call: TRBD1 (6 bases). The germline V gene has CDR1 LNHDA and CDR2 SQIVND (reference sequence). Trimming took 11 bases from V and 0 from J, leaving 20 bases between them. The CDR3 has 16 residues. Here the CDR3 DNA reads TGTGCCCCAGCTTGGGAGGGGGGCTATAGCAATCAGCCCCAGCATTTT. Its protein product is CAPAWEGGYSNQPQHF.

The rearrangement links TRBV7-8 to TRBJ1-1; TRBD1 aligns across 7 bases. CDR1 is SGHVS and CDR2 is FQNEAQ in the germline V gene. This CDR3 contains 14 residues. The V and J ends lost 5 bases and 2 bases, in that order; junction bases with no gene match: 5. The CDR3 is CASSPRDSNTEAFF. The CDR3 DNA is TGTGCCAGCAGCCCTAGGGACAGCAACACTGAAGCTTTCTTT.

There are a few counts of this clone. The chain carries TRBV2 and TRBJ1-1, with TRBD1 matching 11 bases. V was pared by 7 bases and J by 5 bases, with 3 bases of the junction left unmatched. The CDR3 is 13 amino acids. The germline V gene encodes CDR1 SNHLY and CDR2 FYNNEI. The CDR3 bases are TGTGCCAGCAAGGGACAGGGGGATACTGAAGCTTTCTTT. Encoded protein: CASKGQGDTEAFF.

This clone showed up many times. The J gene is TRBJ1-1, the V gene TRBV19; D is unclear. Germline CDR1 and CDR2: LNHDA and SQIVND (reference sequence). The germline V and J ends were trimmed by 6 bases and 1 base, with 12 bases remaining between them. The CDR3 is 14 amino acids. The CDR3 nucleotides are TGTGCCAGTAGCAACGGACGGACGAACACTGAAGCTTTCTTT. Translation gives CASSNGRTNTEAFF.

The rearrangement joins TRBV27 to TRBJ2-7; D perhaps matches TRBD2 (5 bases). V dropped 9 bases and J dropped 0 bases, with 15 bases sitting between them. Germline CDR1 and CDR2: MNHEY and SMNVEV (reference sequence). This CDR3 is built from 14 residues. The DNA of the CDR3 is TGTGCCAGTTCCCGGACTCCAAGCTCCTACGAGCAGTACTTC. This gives the protein CASSRTPSSYEQYF.

V is TRBV28 and J is TRBJ2-2; D unresolved. The germline gives CDR1 MDHEN, CDR2 SYDVKM. V was clipped by 6 bases and J by 1 base, with 9 bases between them. The CDR3 runs to 14 residues. CDR3 sequence (DNA): TGTGCCAGCAGCGAACACCTGAACACCGGGGAGCTGTTTTTT. Translated, it gives CASSEHLNTGELFF.

This clone turned up a few times. The J gene is TRBJ1-2, the V gene TRBV11-2; no clear D. CDR1 SGHAT and CDR2 FQNNGV come from the germline V gene. This CDR3 spans 13 amino acids. The germline V and J ends were trimmed by 5 bases and 4 bases, with 11 bases remaining between them. CDR3 sequence (DNA): TGTGCCAGCAGCCCCGGTGGCTTCTATGGCTACACCTTC. Amino acid sequence: CASSPGGFYGYTF.

V and J are TRBV28 and TRBJ1-1; D remains ambiguous. V dropped 6 bases and J dropped 3 bases, with 20 bases sitting between them. This CDR3 comprises 16 residues. The germline V gene encodes CDR1 MDHEN and CDR2 SYDVKM. The CDR3 spells CASRLHRESGDTEAFF. CDR3 nucleotides: TGTGCCAGCAGGTTACACCGGGAGTCGGGCGACACTGAAGCTTTCTTT.

In nucleotides, the CDR3 is TGTGCCAGCAGCGCTCGGGACAGGGAATTCGGCGAGCAGTACTTC. Protein product: CASSARDREFGEQYF. The J gene is TRBJ2-7, the V gene TRBV4-2; TRBD1 aligns across 9 bases. This CDR3 contains 15 residues. The germline V gene encodes CDR1 LGHNA and CDR2 YNFKEQ. V trimming: 5 bases; J trimming: 6 bases; junction bases outside the gene matches: 11.